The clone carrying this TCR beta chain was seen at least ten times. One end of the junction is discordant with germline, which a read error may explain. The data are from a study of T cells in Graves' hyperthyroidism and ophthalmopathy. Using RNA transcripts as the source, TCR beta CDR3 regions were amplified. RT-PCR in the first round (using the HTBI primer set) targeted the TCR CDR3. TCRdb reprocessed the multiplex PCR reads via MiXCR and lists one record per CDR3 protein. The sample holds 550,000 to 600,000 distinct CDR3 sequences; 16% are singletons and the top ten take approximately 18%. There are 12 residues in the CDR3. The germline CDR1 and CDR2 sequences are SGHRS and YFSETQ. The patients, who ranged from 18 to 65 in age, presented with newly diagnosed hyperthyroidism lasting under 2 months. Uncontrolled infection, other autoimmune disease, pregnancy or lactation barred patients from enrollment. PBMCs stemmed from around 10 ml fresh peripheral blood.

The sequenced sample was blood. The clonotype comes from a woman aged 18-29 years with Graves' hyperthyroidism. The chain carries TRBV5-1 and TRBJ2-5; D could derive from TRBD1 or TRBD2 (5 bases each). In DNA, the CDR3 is TGTGCCAGCAGCCTGGGGGAAGAGACCCAGTACTTC. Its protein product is CASSLGEETQYF.